Below are 14 T cell receptor beta chains sequenced from a single sample in a study of blood T cell repertoires in COVID-19. The protocol was immunoSEQ multiplex PCR, while the TCRdb copy is restricted to in-frame clones and leaves out a portion. The sample holds around 170,000 clones, less than 85% seen once. Sequenced input: PBMCs or T cells enriched from blood (not recorded which). These receptor sequences come from a man aged 45-60 years who had recovered from COVID-19.

The V gene is TRBV18, the J gene TRBJ2-7, with a tentative D call TRBD1 (6 bases). The ends were cut back, 3 bases at V and 2 bases at J, with 11 bases in the middle. This CDR3 is built from 14 residues. Germline loops: CDR1 KGHSH, CDR2 LQKENI. The CDR3 loop is CASSPRDMTYEQYF. The CDR3 coding sequence is TGTGCCAGCTCACCCCGGGACATGACCTACGAGCAGTACTTC.

The chain uses TRBV5-1 and TRBJ1-1; unclear D gene. The germline CDR1 and CDR2 sequences are SGHRS and YFSETQ. This CDR3 is built from 13 residues. V was pared by 4 bases and J by 4 bases, with 11 bases between. The CDR3: CASSLLGSTEAFF. CDR3 nucleotide sequence: TGCGCCAGCAGCCTGCTAGGGAGCACTGAAGCTTTCTTT.

The chain has TRBV6-5 and TRBJ1-2; TRBD1 aligns across 7 bases. Per the germline V gene, CDR1 is MNHEY and CDR2 is SVGAGI. The CDR3 has 13 residues. Germline trimming cut 5 bases from V and 3 bases from J; bases unmatched to any gene: 3. CDR3 in amino acids: CASSQQGYYGYTF. CDR3 nucleotide sequence: TGTGCCAGCAGTCAACAGGGGTACTATGGCTACACCTTC.

The chain joins TRBV6-2 or TRBV6-3 to TRBJ1-2; 9 nucleotides line up with TRBD1. The CDR3 totals 13 residues. Trimming removed 4 bases from V and 5 bases from J; junction bases left unmatched: 2. The germline CDR1 and CDR2 sequences are MNHEY and SVGEGT. The CDR3 is CASSLQGAYGYTF. Here the CDR3 DNA reads TGTGCCAGCAGTTTACAGGGGGCGTATGGCTACACCTTC.

The chain is built from TRBV27 and TRBJ1-4, with TRBD1 matching over 7 bases. The CDR3 covers 14 residues. V dropped 2 bases and J dropped 7; count of bases not matched to a gene: 4. The germline V gene encodes CDR1 MNHEY and CDR2 SMNVEV (reference sequence). For the CDR3, the DNA is TGTGCCAGCAGTTTACAAGGGGGCCGTGAAAAACTGTTTTTT. Its translation: CASSLQGGREKLFF.

DNA of the CDR3: TGCGCCAGCCGAGCTGGGGCCAACGTCCTGACTTTC. Translating it yields CASRAGANVLTF. The genes are TRBV5-1 and TRBJ2-6; the D is unclear. Trimming left V 7 bases short and J 2 bases short, with 4 bases between. Germline V gene lookup returns CDR1 SGHRS and CDR2 YFSETQ. There are 12 residues in the CDR3.

In this sample, this clone turned up a few times. The CDR3 loop reads CAWSVAHEQYF. CDR3 nucleotide sequence: TGTGCCTGGAGTGTAGCCCACGAGCAGTACTTC. The chain combines TRBV30 with TRBJ2-7; D not certain. Germline V lookup: CDR1 GTSNPN, CDR2 SVGIG (reference sequence). Deletions cut 0 bases from V and 5 bases from J, with 5 bases between. The CDR3 is 11 residues long.

The chain recombines TRBV5-1 with TRBJ1-1, with D possibly matching TRBD1 (6 bases). The CDR3 has 14 amino acids. From germline, CDR1 is SGHRS and CDR2 YFSETQ. V was pared by 0 bases and J by 4 bases, with 10 bases between. This CDR3 reads CASSLVGGLTEAFF. The CDR3 DNA follows: TGCGCCAGCAGCTTGGTGGGGGGGCTCACTGAAGCTTTCTTT.

The chain uses TRBV6-5 and TRBJ1-2; D is perhaps TRBD1 (5 bases). The germline V gene encodes CDR1 MNHEY and CDR2 SVGAGI. V lost 0 bases and J 2 bases, leaving 7 bases between the germline ends. The CDR3 has 14 amino acids. CDR3 protein: CASSYSGGNYGYTF. The CDR3 bases are TGTGCCAGCAGTTACTCCGGGGGGAACTATGGCTACACCTTC.

V is TRBV19 and J is TRBJ1-1; TRBD1 matches 11 bases. The V and J ends lost 7 bases and 4 bases, in that order; junction bases with no gene match: 11. Germline CDR1 reads LNHDA; CDR2 reads SQIVND (reference sequence). CDR3 size: 16 residues. The CDR3 reads CASTSHSDRGLTEAFF. For the CDR3, the DNA is TGTGCCAGTACCTCTCACTCGGACAGGGGGCTCACTGAAGCTTTCTTT. Drawing the rest from reference TRBV19 and TRBJ1-1, the complete variable domain is DGGITQSPKYLFRKEGQNVTLSCEQNLNHDAMYWYRQDPGQGLRLIYYSQIVNDFQKGDIAEGYSVSREKKESFPLTVTSAQKNPTAFYLCASTSHSDRGLTEAFFGQGTRLTVV.

This rearrangement joins TRBV30 to TRBJ2-5, with 7 bases that match TRBD2. Germline lookup yields CDR1 GTSNPN and CDR2 SVGIG (reference sequence). V lost 4 bases to trimming and J lost 5 bases; unmatched junction nucleotides: 4. The CDR3 runs to 12 residues. The CDR3 DNA is TGTGCCTGGAATCACGGGGGGGAGACCCAGTACTTC. It translates to CAWNHGGETQYF.

The gene calls are TRBV27 and TRBJ2-3; the match to TRBD1 covers 9 bases. V shed 6 bases and J 3 bases; nucleotides not matched to a gene: 10. The CDR3 spans 16 residues. Germline V gives CDR1 MNHEY, CDR2 SMNVEV (reference sequence). In DNA, the CDR3 is TGTGCCAGCAGCCGTGGCGGACAGGGGCTAACAGATACGCAGTATTTT. Translation: CASSRGGQGLTDTQYF.

V is TRBV29-1 and J is TRBJ1-1; 10 nucleotides align to TRBD1. Germline V gene sequence: CDR1 SQVTM, CDR2 ANQGSEA. V dropped 5 bases and J dropped 6; count of bases not matched to a gene: 12. CDR3 length equals 15 residues. CDR3 residues: CSVNRDRGIRAEAFF. The CDR3 DNA sequence: TGCAGCGTTAACCGGGACAGGGGTATACGGGCTGAAGCTTTCTTT.

The rearrangement joins TRBV13 to TRBJ2-1, with TRBD1 identical over 9 bases. This CDR3 comprises 17 residues. V dropped 5 bases and J dropped 8; count of bases not matched to a gene: 16. Germline V gene lookup returns CDR1 PRHDT and CDR2 FYEKMQ (reference sequence). CDR3 region: CASSRPGGTGYLHEQFF. DNA of the CDR3: TGTGCCAGCAGCAGGCCCGGCGGGACAGGGTATCTCCATGAGCAGTTCTTC.